The 2 T cell receptor beta chains below come from one sample, sequenced in a study of T cells after yellow fever vaccination. MiXCR, run by TCRdb on the 5' RACE reads, gives a single entry per CDR3 protein. In the table there are 340,000 or so distinct CDR3 sequences, around 13% of which are singletons. The material sequenced was CD4+ T cells sorted from PBMCs, taken 15 days after the yellow fever booster vaccination. Source of these receptors: a man aged 18 to 35 who received the YFV17D yellow fever vaccine.

This clonotype came up a few times. The chain joins TRBV9 to TRBJ2-7; tentatively, D is TRBD1 (6 bases). V lost 5 bases, J lost 0 bases, and 15 bases lay in between. CDR1 SGDLS and CDR2 YYNGEE come from the germline V gene. This CDR3 comprises 15 residues. The CDR3 nucleotides are TGTGCCAGCAGATTGGACAGCCTCAGCTCCTACGAGCAGTACGTC. Translation gives CASRLDSLSSYEQYV.

This clonotype occurred a few times. The chain carries TRBV25-1 and TRBJ1-4, with a weak D call TRBD1 (5 bases). Germline V gene lookup returns CDR1 MGHDK and CDR2 SYGVNS. This CDR3 is 15 amino acids long. Trimming left V 0 bases short and J 4 bases short, with 9 bases between. This CDR3 reads CASSEYGGYNEKLFF. The CDR3, as DNA: TGTGCCAGCAGTGAATATGGGGGTTATAATGAAAAACTGTTTTTT.